These 27 T cell receptor beta chains came from one sample sequenced in a study of T cell repertoires in cytomegalovirus infection. TCRdb fed the reads into MiXCR, producing one record per CDR3 protein. Seen here are 150,000 to 200,000 distinct CDR3 sequences, roughly 27% observed once, and the top ten hold roughly 31%. Sequencing was carried out using PBMCs. These receptors all come from a human donor in good health (CMV status not recorded). Some clones in this sample may be carry-over from other donors' samples.

This clonotype has a handful of counts. This rearrangement joins TRBV5-1 to TRBJ2-1; 14 bases fit TRBD2. The junction had 6 bases not matched to a gene; V was cut back by 4 bases and J by 3 bases. CDR1 is SGHRS and CDR2 is YFSETQ in the germline V gene. The CDR3 length is 17 residues. The DNA for the CDR3 is TGCGCCAGCAGCCCTCGACTAGCGGGGGGGGTCTACAATGAGCAGTTCTTC. This encodes CASSPRLAGGVYNEQFF.

CDR3 amino acids: CASSFPGDGRLAAFF. Here the CDR3 DNA reads TGTGCCAGCAGCTTTCCCGGGGACGGACGTCTAGCGGCCTTCTTT. This chain uses TRBV7-8 with TRBJ1-1; tentatively, D is TRBD1 (5 bases). Between the trimmed V and J ends, which lost 3 bases and 14 bases, there was a span of 25 bases. Looked up from germline, CDR1 is SGHVS and CDR2 is FQNEAQ. This CDR3 comprises 15 residues.

This clonotype has at least ten counts. V is TRBV7-2 and J is TRBJ2-1; perhaps D is TRBD1 or TRBD2 (5 bases each). This CDR3 is built from 15 residues. Germline V gene sequence: CDR1 SGHTA, CDR2 FQGNSA. Trimming left V 6 bases short and J 7 bases short, with 19 bases between. CDR3 protein: CASRPRDHAQNEQFF. CDR3 bases: TGTGCCAGCAGACCCAGGGACCACGCACAAAATGAGCAGTTCTTC.

The chain links TRBV7-6 to TRBJ1-1; TRBD1 matches 9 bases. This CDR3 is 15 amino acids long. CDR1 and CDR2 from the germline V gene are SGHVS and FNYEAQ. V lost 5 bases to trimming and J lost 7 bases; unmatched junction nucleotides: 11. The CDR3 loop is CASSPQGQGRGEAFF. In nucleotides, the CDR3 is TGTGCCAGCAGCCCCCAGGGACAGGGAAGGGGTGAAGCTTTCTTT.

This clonotype has more than one count but fewer than ten. The chain carries TRBV7-9 and TRBJ2-7; D is undetermined. This CDR3 spans 13 amino acids. Germline CDR1 SEHNR, CDR2 FQNEAQ (reference sequence). The V end lost 3 bases, the J end lost 3 bases, and 9 bases lay between the germline ends. The CDR3 DNA reads TGTGCCAGCAGCTTGACACACAACTACGAGCAGTACTTC. Translating it yields CASSLTHNYEQYF.

This clonotype was detected ten times or more. The J gene is TRBJ1-4, the V gene TRBV7-2; a possible D gene is TRBD1 (5 bases). Trimming removed 4 bases at V and 7 bases at J, with 13 bases between. Germline V gives CDR1 SGHTA, CDR2 FQGNSA. The CDR3 contains 14 residues. The chain's CDR3 is CASSSGAGSEKLFF. The CDR3 nucleotides are TGTGCCAGCAGCTCCGGGGCAGGGAGTGAAAAACTGTTTTTT.

This clonotype has a count of ten or more. The V call is TRBV7-2, the J call TRBJ2-7; the match to TRBD2 covers 7 bases. The CDR3 has 15 residues. Looked up from germline, CDR1 is SGHTA and CDR2 is FQGNSA. Losses at the gene ends were 1 base for V and 2 bases for J; bases not matched to a gene: 5. CDR3 residues: CASSLEAGRTYEQYF. CDR3 DNA: TGTGCCAGCAGCTTAGAAGCGGGGCGAACCTACGAGCAGTACTTC.

The table lists this clonotype with many counts. The V and J genes are TRBV27 and TRBJ1-1; D unclear. The CDR3 loop spans 15 amino acids. V was cut by 5 bases and J by 0 bases, with 13 bases left in between. Germline CDR1 and CDR2: MNHEY and SMNVEV (reference sequence). This CDR3 reads CASSNRVGLNTEAFF. CDR3 coding DNA: TGTGCCAGCAGTAATAGGGTAGGGTTGAACACTGAAGCTTTCTTT.

This clonotype was observed at least ten times. The CDR3 nucleotides are TGTGCCAGCAGCTCGAGACTAGCGGGTGCCTCCTACGAGCAGTACTTC. Translating it yields CASSSRLAGASYEQYF. This chain joins TRBV7-2 and TRBJ2-7; TRBD2 matches 10 bases. The V gene end was trimmed by 4 bases and the J gene end by 0 bases; junction bases not matched to a gene: 6. Germline V gene lookup returns CDR1 SGHTA and CDR2 FQGNSA. The CDR3 consists of 16 residues.

This clonotype showed up just a few times. V and J are TRBV7-9 and TRBJ2-7, with D perhaps TRBD2 (5 bases). Per the germline V gene, CDR1 is SEHNR and CDR2 is FQNEAQ (reference sequence). CDR3 length equals 14 residues. V was pared by 7 bases and J by 3 bases, with 16 bases between. The CDR3 nucleotides read TGTGCCAGCACCCCCCCCGAGGGATACTACGAGCAGTACTTC. This codes for CASTPPEGYYEQYF.

At least ten counts were recorded for this clonotype. This sequence joins TRBV7-2 and TRBJ2-3; the D gene could be TRBD1 or TRBD2 (6 bases each). The CDR3 sequence is 15 residues long. V lost 5 bases and J 2 bases, leaving 14 bases between the germline ends. Germline V lookup: CDR1 SGHTA, CDR2 FQGNSA. CDR3 nucleotide sequence: TGTGCCAGCAGCGTCCCGGGGGCGTCCACAGATACGCAGTATTTT. The encoded protein is CASSVPGASTDTQYF.

This clonotype was counted many times. The rearrangement uses TRBV7-8 and TRBJ1-1, with D uncertain. Germline CDR1 is SGHVS and CDR2 is FQNEAQ. The CDR3 contains 14 residues. With 2 bases removed from V and 0 bases from J, the gap between germline ends came to 7 bases. The CDR3 loop reads CASSLQPLNTEAFF. CDR3 sequence (DNA): TGTGCCAGCAGCTTACAGCCTCTGAACACTGAAGCTTTCTTT.

The J gene is TRBJ2-2, the V gene TRBV5-5; 8 bases map to TRBD1. Germline assignment: CDR1 SGHKS and CDR2 YYEKEE (reference sequence). The CDR3 extends over 16 amino acids. After removal of 5 bases from V and 1 base from J, the junction contained 7 bases not matched to a gene. The CDR3 here is CASSWSGTGNTGELFF. The CDR3 nucleotides are TGTGCCAGCAGTTGGTCCGGGACAGGGAACACCGGGGAGCTGTTTTTT.

The chain links TRBV6-6 to TRBJ1-2, with TRBD1 matching 10 bases. V dropped 1 base and J dropped 8; count of bases not matched to a gene: 4. Per the germline V gene, CDR1 is MNHNY and CDR2 is SVGAGI (reference sequence). This CDR3 spans 14 amino acids. CDR3 protein: CASSYWGTGDGYTF. CDR3 bases: TGTGCCAGCAGTTACTGGGGGACAGGGGACGGCTACACCTTC.

This clonotype has a count of ten or more. V is TRBV7-8 and J is TRBJ1-3; D possibly corresponds to TRBD1 (6 bases). The CDR3 sequence is 13 residues long. Trimming left V 3 bases short and J 5 bases short, with 8 bases between. Germline V gene sequence: CDR1 SGHVS, CDR2 FQNEAQ. The CDR3 DNA is TGTGCCAGCAGCTTCAGGGACAGAAACACCATATATTTT. Encoded protein: CASSFRDRNTIYF.

This chain connects TRBV29-1 to TRBJ2-3; TRBD2 matches at 11 bases. The CDR3 loop spans 15 amino acids. With V trimmed by 5 bases and J by 4 bases, 8 bases remained unmatched. Germline CDR1 and CDR2: SQVTM and ANQGSEA. The CDR3 region has the DNA TGCAGCGTTTCTTTAGCGGGGGGGCTCCCAGATACGCAGTATTTT. Protein: CSVSLAGGLPDTQYF.

The table lists this clonotype with a few counts. The chain uses TRBV11-3 and TRBJ1-1, with D hard to call. V was shortened by 0 bases and J by 1 base, with 6 bases between the two germline ends. Germline V gene data show CDR1 as SGHNT and CDR2 as YENEEA. There are 14 residues in the CDR3. The CDR3 DNA reads TGTGCCAGCAGCTTAGATCCGACGAACACTGAAGCTTTCTTT. Translated, it gives CASSLDPTNTEAFF.

This chain joins TRBV6-6 and TRBJ1-2; no clear D gene. Trimming took 2 bases from V and 0 from J, leaving 19 bases between them. Germline V gives CDR1 MNHNY, CDR2 SVGAGI (reference sequence). The CDR3 is 18 amino acids. In DNA, the CDR3 is TGTGCCAGCAGTTACCTCAGTGAGGGCGGGAGAGCTAACTATGGCTACACCTTC. Protein: CASSYLSEGGRANYGYTF.

The chain links TRBV11-1 to TRBJ2-2; 11 nucleotides align to TRBD1. The germline CDR1 and CDR2 sequences are SGHAT and FQDESV (reference sequence). This CDR3 contains 15 residues. With 6 bases clipped from V and 7 bases from J, the junction kept 7 bases outside the gene matches. CDR3 sequence (DNA): TGTGCCAGCAGACGGACAGGGGGCTCAATCGGGGAGCTGTTTTTT. Protein sequence: CASRRTGGSIGELFF.

The rearrangement joins TRBV14 to TRBJ2-3; possible D gene TRBD2, 5 bases. Germline assignment: CDR1 SGHDN and CDR2 FVKESK. The CDR3 contains 12 residues. The ends were cut back, 3 bases at V and 4 bases at J, with 5 bases in the middle. CDR3 coding DNA: TGTGCCAGCAGCCAGAGGGCAGATACGCAGTATTTT. Its protein is CASSQRADTQYF.

This clonotype was detected only a few times. The rearrangement links TRBV7-9 to TRBJ2-6; D remains unclear. The CDR3 has 16 amino acids. Germline V gene data show CDR1 as SEHNR and CDR2 as FQNEAQ (reference sequence). V was pared by 5 bases and J by 0 bases, with 11 bases between. This CDR3 reads CASSPSVVSGANVLTF. For the CDR3, the DNA is TGTGCCAGCAGCCCATCCGTTGTCTCTGGGGCCAACGTCCTGACTTTC.

This clonotype was observed a handful of times. This rearrangement joins TRBV7-2 to TRBJ1-4, with D unresolved. The CDR3 sequence is 16 residues long. The V end was cut by 0 bases, the J end by 5 bases, with 13 bases between. Germline-derived CDR1 and CDR2 are SGHTA and FQGNSA. DNA for the CDR3: TGTGCCAGCAGCTTAGCGCGGGCAGCTCCCAATGAAAAACTGTTTTTT. Translation gives CASSLARAAPNEKLFF.

This chain connects TRBV7-6 to TRBJ1-5; TRBD1 might be the D (6 bases). Deletions cut 1 base from V and 6 bases from J, with 19 bases between. CDR1 SGHVS and CDR2 FNYEAQ come from the germline V gene. CDR3 length equals 17 residues. This chain's CDR3 is CASSLGGEAGERQPQHF. CDR3 DNA: TGTGCCAGCAGCTTAGGAGGTGAGGCAGGGGAGCGTCAGCCCCAGCATTTT.

At least ten counts were recorded for this clonotype. The V call is TRBV20-1, the J call TRBJ1-5; 7 bases are a match to TRBD1. Germline V CDR1 and CDR2: DFQATT, SNEGSKA (reference sequence). This CDR3 contains 16 residues. V was clipped by 2 bases and J by 0 bases; unmatched bases: 7. The CDR3 region has the DNA TGCAGTGCTAGATGGGGACAGACCATTAGCAATCAGCCCCAGCATTTT. Residues: CSARWGQTISNQPQHF.

The table lists this clonotype with a count of one. The V gene is TRBV29-1, the J gene TRBJ2-7; D call uncertain. The CDR3 covers 13 residues. The V and J ends lost 3 bases and 2 bases respectively, with 11 bases between them. The germline V gene encodes CDR1 SQVTM and CDR2 ANQGSEA. CDR3 nucleotide sequence: TGCAGCGTTGATGGTGAGCCTGCCTACGAGCAGTACTTC. As protein: CSVDGEPAYEQYF.

The sample holds many counts of this clonotype. The gene calls are TRBV7-2 and TRBJ2-1; possible D gene TRBD2, 6 bases. The V gene's germline CDR1 is SGHTA and CDR2 FQGNSA. V was clipped by 3 bases and J by 8 bases, with 17 bases between them. CDR3 length equals 15 residues. CDR3 DNA: TGTGCCAGCAGCTTCACCCATAGAACTAGCTATGAGCAGTTCTTC. The encoded protein is CASSFTHRTSYEQFF.

This clonotype was seen more than once but under ten times. The rearrangement joins TRBV7-8 to TRBJ1-2; 9 bases fit TRBD1. Per germline, CDR1 SGHVS and CDR2 FQNEAQ. Trimming removed 4 bases from V and 6 bases from J; junction bases left unmatched: 12. The CDR3 is 16 residues long. The CDR3 coding sequence is TGTGCCAGCAGCTCCCGAGATGCACAGGGGGCCCATGGCTACACCTTC. Its translation: CASSSRDAQGAHGYTF.